The 20 T cell receptor beta chains in this list originate from one sample, sequenced in a study of glioma-infiltrating T cells. The iRepertoire nested amplicon-rescue multiplex PCR amplified TCR alpha and beta CDR3s from RNA. TCRdb recomputed calls from the multiplex PCR reads with MiXCR, one row per CDR3 protein. The sample consists of approximately 400,000 distinct CDR3 sequences, around 38% of them appearing once. The material sequenced was glioma tissue, nonneoplastic brain tissue, or PBMCs (not recorded which). These receptor sequences come from a human donor with low-grade glioma or glioblastoma, undergoing nonglioma brain surgery, or in good health (not recorded which).

This clonotype was counted many times. The chain is built from TRBV6-2 or TRBV6-3 and TRBJ2-3; D is undetermined. Deletions cut 0 bases from V and 3 bases from J, with 7 bases between. The germline V gene encodes CDR1 MNHEY and CDR2 SVGEGT. This CDR3 has 14 amino acids. CDR3 DNA sequence: TGTGCCAGCAGTTACTCGACATGGACAGATACGCAGTATTTT. It translates to CASSYSTWTDTQYF.

This chain connects TRBV24-1 to TRBJ2-3; D not certain. The germline V and J ends were trimmed by 5 bases and 10 bases, with 9 bases remaining between them. Germline lookup yields CDR1 KGHDR and CDR2 SFDVKD. The CDR3 contains 11 residues. The chain's CDR3 is CATSAKDAQYF. The CDR3 nucleotides read TGTGCCACCAGTGCCAAGGATGCGCAGTATTTT.

This clonotype was detected a few times. The CDR3 sequence: CASSHRRQGDTEAFF. The CDR3 DNA reads TGTGCCAGCAGCCATCGCAGACAGGGGGATACTGAAGCTTTCTTT. The chain joins TRBV3-1 to TRBJ1-1; 9 bases agree with TRBD1. This CDR3 region has 15 residues. CDR1 is LGHDT, CDR2 YNNKEL, per germline (reference sequence). V dropped 3 bases and J dropped 5; count of bases not matched to a gene: 7.

As concerns this clonotype: One base away lies a much larger clone, so this may be a sequencing read error. This chain links TRBV27 with TRBJ2-2; either TRBD1 or TRBD2 may fit D (6 bases each). With 2 bases removed from V and 5 bases from J, the gap between germline ends came to 18 bases. This CDR3 region has 17 residues. CDR1 is MNHEY and CDR2 is SMNVEV in the germline V gene (reference sequence). The CDR3 nucleotides read TGTGCCAGCAGTTTACAAACAGGGAGGAGATGGACCGGGGAGCTGTTTTTT. Its translation is CASSLQTGRRWTGELFF.

With respect to this clonotype: A much more abundant neighbour one base away suggests this may be a read error. The rearrangement uses TRBV6-5 and TRBJ2-7; 8 positions agree with TRBD1. From germline, CDR1 is MNHEY and CDR2 SVGAGI. This CDR3 comprises 14 residues. The J segment lost 5 bases and the V segment lost 6 bases, leaving 9 bases of the junction unmatched. In nucleotides, the CDR3 is TGTGCCAGCAGACCTCGACAGGGGTACCACGAGCAGTACTTC. This sequence encodes CASRPRQGYHEQYF.

The V gene is TRBV28, the J gene TRBJ2-7, with D uncertain. Germline lookup yields CDR1 MDHEN and CDR2 SYDVKM. Trimming took off 8 bases at V and 1 base at J, with 6 bases between the two ends. The CDR3 contains 11 residues. The CDR3 coding sequence is TGTGCCAGCGTCAATTCCTACGAGCAGTACTTC. It specifies CASVNSYEQYF.

V gene TRBV28 combines with J gene TRBJ1-4; TRBD1 matches at 9 bases. The V gene end was trimmed by 4 bases and the J gene end by 0 bases; junction bases not matched to a gene: 9. The germline CDR1 and CDR2 sequences are MDHEN and SYDVKM. This CDR3 contains 18 residues. DNA of the CDR3: TGTGCCAGCAGTTCCGACACAGGGGGCGCCTCAACTAATGAAAAACTGTTTTTT. Translated, it gives CASSSDTGGASTNEKLFF.

The rearrangement uses TRBV7-6 and TRBJ2-7; 9 bases fit TRBD2. V lost 5 bases to trimming and J lost 4 bases; unmatched junction nucleotides: 9. Germline loops: CDR1 SGHVS, CDR2 FNYEAQ. CDR3 length equals 15 residues. The CDR3, as DNA: TGTGCCAGCAGCCCCAAATTAGCGGGAGTTTACGAGCAGTACTTC. Its protein is CASSPKLAGVYEQYF.

For this clonotype: This may come from a read error, since a much larger clone is one base off. The J gene is TRBJ1-4, the V gene TRBV6-6; TRBD1 might be the D (5 bases). Germline lookup yields CDR1 MNHNY and CDR2 SVGAGI (reference sequence). The CDR3 sequence is 15 residues long. DNA for the CDR3: TGTGCCGGCAGTTACCTCAGGGACGGCAGTGAAAAACTGTTTTTT. Its translation: CAGSYLRDGSEKLFF.

Points on this clonotype: The junction departs from germline at one end; a sequencing error may be responsible. The rearrangement uses TRBV4-1 and TRBJ2-7; D is possibly TRBD1 or TRBD2 (7 bases each). This CDR3 spans 16 amino acids. Germline lookup yields CDR1 MGHRA and CDR2 YSYEKL. The CDR3 DNA reads TGCGCCAGCAGCCCCCCAGGGGGGGGCAAGAACTACGGGCAGTACTTC. Translated: CASSPPGGGKNYGQYF.

V gene TRBV4-1 combines with J gene TRBJ2-3; the match to TRBD2 covers 8 bases. The trim removed 1 base at V and 1 base at J, leaving 4 bases unmatched. This CDR3 is built from 16 residues. The V gene's germline CDR1 is MGHRA and CDR2 YSYEKL. This CDR3 is CASSQGGLAGTDTQYF. CDR3 DNA sequence: TGCGCCAGCAGCCAAGGAGGACTAGCTGGCACAGATACGCAGTATTTT.

The chain joins TRBV20-1 to TRBJ2-7; D is undetermined. V was shortened by 0 bases and J by 3 bases, with 6 bases between the two germline ends. Germline lookup yields CDR1 DFQATT and CDR2 SNEGSKA (reference sequence). The CDR3 is made up of 12 amino acids. The CDR3 protein is CSARDWSYEQYF. The CDR3 bases are TGCAGTGCTAGAGATTGGAGCTACGAGCAGTACTTC.

This clonotype was found many times. The rearrangement joins TRBV7-2 to TRBJ1-5; D is ambiguous. With 5 bases removed from V and 5 bases from J, the gap between germline ends came to 10 bases. This CDR3 has 13 amino acids. The germline V gene encodes CDR1 SGHTA and CDR2 FQGNSA. CDR3: CASSTRTDQPQHF. The CDR3 region has the DNA TGTGCCAGCAGCACACGGACGGATCAGCCCCAGCATTTT.

This clonotype was observed at least ten times. The V gene is TRBV27, the J gene TRBJ2-7; 9 bases match TRBD2. V was pared by 4 bases and J by 4 bases, with 5 bases of the junction left unmatched. The V gene's germline CDR1 is MNHEY and CDR2 SMNVEV (reference sequence). The CDR3 runs to 14 residues. The CDR3 spells CASSSGLAPYEQYF. The CDR3 DNA sequence: TGTGCCAGCAGTTCGGGACTAGCCCCTTACGAGCAGTACTTC.

This clonotype was recorded at least ten times. The V and J genes are TRBV6-1 and TRBJ2-3; 11 positions agree with TRBD2. The CDR3 length is 15 residues. Trimming took 9 bases from V and 2 from J; bases not matched to a gene: 7. The V gene's germline CDR1 is MNHNS and CDR2 SASEGT. The CDR3, as DNA: TGTGCCAGTGTAGCGGGAGGGACGAACACAGATACGCAGTATTTT. It specifies CASVAGGTNTDTQYF.

Concerning this clonotype itself: A much bigger clone sits one base away, suggesting this may be a read error. The V and J genes are TRBV28 and TRBJ2-3; D is uncertain. The V gene lost 2 bases and the J gene lost 12 bases, with 18 bases spanning the gap. Germline-derived CDR1 and CDR2 are MDHEN and SYDVKM. The CDR3 spans 14 residues. The CDR3 sequence: CASSLGVGVDSQYF. CDR3 coding DNA: TGTGCCAGCAGTTTAGGGGTGGGTGTTGACTCACAGTATTTT.

In regard to this clonotype: A junction boundary mismatches the germline segment, possibly from a read error. V usage is TRBV4-1 and J usage is TRBJ2-3; 8 bases are a match to TRBD2. Germline V gene sequence: CDR1 MGHRA, CDR2 YSYEKL. The CDR3 totals 14 residues. DNA of the CDR3: TGCGCCAGCAGCCAAGCGACTAGCGCAGATACGAAGTATTTT. This gives the protein CASSQATSADTKYF.

J is TRBJ2-7 and V is TRBV11-2; D is possibly TRBD2 (6 bases). Germline CDR1 reads SGHAT; CDR2 reads FQNNGV. The V gene lost 5 bases and the J gene lost 6 bases, with 14 bases spanning the gap. The CDR3 runs 13 residues. CDR3 sequence reads: CASSGDSVGEQYF. The CDR3 DNA is TGTGCCAGCAGCGGGGACTCTGTTGGCGAGCAGTACTTC.

The chain links TRBV19 to TRBJ2-1; D possibly uses TRBD1 or TRBD2 (5 bases each). The CDR3 has 14 residues. CDR1 LNHDA and CDR2 SQIVND come from the germline V gene (reference sequence). V dropped 10 bases and J dropped 2 bases, with 15 bases sitting between them. The CDR3 DNA sequence: TGTGCCACCCGGGACCCAAATCCCTACAATGAGCAGTTCTTC. Translation gives CATRDPNPYNEQFF.

V usage is TRBV6-2 or TRBV6-3 and J usage is TRBJ1-5, with 8 bases matching TRBD1. CDR1 and CDR2 (germline): MNHEY, SVGEGT. J was trimmed by 6 bases and V by 6 bases; bases with no gene match: 16. CDR3 length equals 17 residues. This CDR3 is CASSNPPGQVWVQPQHF. CDR3 nucleotide sequence: TGTGCCAGCAGCAACCCCCCGGGACAGGTGTGGGTTCAGCCCCAGCATTTT.